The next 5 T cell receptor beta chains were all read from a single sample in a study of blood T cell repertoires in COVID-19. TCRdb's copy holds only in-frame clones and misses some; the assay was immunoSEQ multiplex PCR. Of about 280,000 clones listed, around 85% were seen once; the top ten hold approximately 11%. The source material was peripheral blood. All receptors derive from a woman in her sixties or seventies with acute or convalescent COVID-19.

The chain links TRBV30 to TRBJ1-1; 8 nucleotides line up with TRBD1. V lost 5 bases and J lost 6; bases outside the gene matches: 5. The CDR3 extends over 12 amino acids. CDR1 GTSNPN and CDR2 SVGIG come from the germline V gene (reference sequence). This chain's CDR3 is CAWQGAQAEAFF. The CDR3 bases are TGTGCCTGGCAGGGGGCCCAGGCTGAAGCTTTCTTT.

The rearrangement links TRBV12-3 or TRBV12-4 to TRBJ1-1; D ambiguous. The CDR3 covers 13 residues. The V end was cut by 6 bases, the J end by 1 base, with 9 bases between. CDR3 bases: TGTGCCAGCAGCCCCCACTGGAACACTGAAGCTTTCTTT. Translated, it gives CASSPHWNTEAFF.

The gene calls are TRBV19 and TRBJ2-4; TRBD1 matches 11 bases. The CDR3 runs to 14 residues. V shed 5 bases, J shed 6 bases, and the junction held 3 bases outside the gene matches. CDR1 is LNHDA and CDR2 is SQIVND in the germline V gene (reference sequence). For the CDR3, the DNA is TGTGCCAGTAGTGGGACAGGGGGTGGAAACATTCAGTACTTC. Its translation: CASSGTGGGNIQYF.

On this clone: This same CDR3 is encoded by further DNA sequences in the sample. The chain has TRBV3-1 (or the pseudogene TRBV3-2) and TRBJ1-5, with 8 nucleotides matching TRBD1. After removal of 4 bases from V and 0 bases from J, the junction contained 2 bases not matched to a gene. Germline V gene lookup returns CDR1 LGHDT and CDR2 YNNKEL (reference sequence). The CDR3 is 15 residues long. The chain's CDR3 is CASSPGQGSNQPQHF. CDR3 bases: TGTGCCAGCAGCCCCGGACAGGGTAGCAATCAGCCCCAGCATTTT.

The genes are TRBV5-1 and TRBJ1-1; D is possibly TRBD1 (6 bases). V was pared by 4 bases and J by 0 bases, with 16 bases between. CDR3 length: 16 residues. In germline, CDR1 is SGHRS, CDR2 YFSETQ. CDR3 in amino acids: CASSPGQRSMNTEAFF. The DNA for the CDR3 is TGCGCCAGCAGCCCGGGACAAAGGTCCATGAACACTGAAGCTTTCTTT. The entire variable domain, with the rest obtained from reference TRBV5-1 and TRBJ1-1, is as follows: KAGVTQTPRYLIKTRGQQVTLSCSPISGHRSVSWYQQTPGQGLQFLFEYFSETQRNKGNFPGRFSGRQFSNSRSEMNVSTLELGDSALYLCASSPGQRSMNTEAFFGQGTRLTVV.